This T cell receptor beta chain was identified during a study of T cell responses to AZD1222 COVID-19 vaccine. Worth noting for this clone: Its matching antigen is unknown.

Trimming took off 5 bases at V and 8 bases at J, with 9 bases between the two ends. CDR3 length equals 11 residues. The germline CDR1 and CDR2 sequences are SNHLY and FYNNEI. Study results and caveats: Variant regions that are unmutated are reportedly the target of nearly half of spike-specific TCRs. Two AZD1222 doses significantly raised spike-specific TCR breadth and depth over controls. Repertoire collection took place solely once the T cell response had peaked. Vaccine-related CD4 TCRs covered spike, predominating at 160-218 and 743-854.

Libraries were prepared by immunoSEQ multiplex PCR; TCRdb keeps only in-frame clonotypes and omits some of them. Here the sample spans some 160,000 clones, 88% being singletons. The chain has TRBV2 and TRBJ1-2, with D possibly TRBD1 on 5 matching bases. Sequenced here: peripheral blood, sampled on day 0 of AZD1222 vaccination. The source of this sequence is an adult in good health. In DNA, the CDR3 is TGTGCCAGCAGTCGCGGGGGAGGCTACACCTTC. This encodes CASSRGGGYTF.